These 21 T cell receptor beta chains originate from one sample sequenced in a study of OX40 agonist ivuxolimab in advanced cancers. This table comes from immunoSEQ multiplex PCR, and its TCRdb copy is limited to in-frame clones, with some not included. Seen here are 50,000 to 60,000 clones, approximately 91% observed once, and the top ten hold about 4.1%. Sequenced material: CD4+ or CD8+ T cells sorted from blood, taken in a trial of the OX40 agonist ivuxolimab. Source of these receptors: an adult with an advanced solid tumor such as melanoma, head and neck, liver or kidney cancer.

The chain recombines TRBV7-9 with TRBJ2-4; D gene ambiguous. The CDR3 is 15 residues long. Per germline, CDR1 SEHNR and CDR2 FQNEAQ (reference sequence). The germline V and J ends were trimmed by 1 base and 0 bases, with 7 bases remaining between them. The CDR3 nucleotides are TGTGCCAGCAGCTTAGTAGGGATAGCCAAAAACATTCAGTACTTC. Protein sequence: CASSLVGIAKNIQYF. Full variable domain (rest looked up from reference TRBV7-9 and TRBJ2-4): DTGVSQNPRHKITKRGQNVTFRCDPISEHNRLYWYRQTLGQGPEFLTYFQNEAQLEKSRLLSDRFSAERPKGSFSTLEIQRTEQGDSAMYLCASSLVGIAKNIQYFGAGTRLSVL.

The chain links TRBV5-1 to TRBJ2-5; the D is unclear. Trimming removed 2 bases at V and 5 bases at J, with 16 bases between. The CDR3 contains 15 residues. Per germline, CDR1 SGHRS and CDR2 YFSETQ. CDR3 DNA: TGCGCCAGCAGCTTAGAGGCCGGGTCCATCGAGACCCAGTACTTC. This codes for CASSLEAGSIETQYF.

The chain combines TRBV9 with TRBJ2-5; no clear D. This CDR3 region has 15 residues. V was shortened by 0 bases and J by 1 base, with 10 bases between the two germline ends. The germline CDR1 and CDR2 sequences are SGDLS and YYNGEE. CDR3 coding DNA: TGTGCCAGCAGCGTAGGGGAAAGGCTCCAAGAGACCCAGTACTTC. Protein product: CASSVGERLQETQYF.

The chain carries TRBV9 and TRBJ1-3; possible D gene TRBD1, 5 bases. The CDR3 is made up of 17 amino acids. Trimming removed 4 bases at V and 0 bases at J, with 17 bases between. The germline gives CDR1 SGDLS, CDR2 YYNGEE. The CDR3 DNA follows: TGTGCCAGCAGCACCTGGGACGGATCCTTCTCTGGAAACACCATATATTTT. Residues: CASSTWDGSFSGNTIYF. Supplemented by reference TRBV9 and TRBJ1-3, the full variable domain reads DSGVTQTPKHLITATGQRVTLRCSPRSGDLSVYWYQQSLDQGLQFLIQYYNGEERAKGNILERFSAQQFPDLHSELNLSSLELGDSALYFCASSTWDGSFSGNTIYFGEGSWLTVV.

V usage is TRBV6-5 and J usage is TRBJ2-7, with 9 bases fitting TRBD1. Per germline, CDR1 MNHEY and CDR2 SVGAGI. The trim removed 4 bases at V and 4 bases at J, leaving 8 bases unmatched. This CDR3 contains 15 residues. This CDR3 reads CASSLSSGTGYEQYF. In nucleotides, the CDR3 is TGTGCCAGCAGTTTGTCATCCGGGACAGGGTACGAGCAGTACTTC.

This chain joins TRBV4-3 and TRBJ2-7; D possibly corresponds to TRBD1 (6 bases). V gave up 0 bases and J gave up 2 bases, with 11 bases separating them. In germline, CDR1 is LGHNA, CDR2 YSLEER. There are 15 residues in the CDR3. CDR3 in DNA: TGCGCCAGCAGCCAAGACGGTACAGGGACCTACGAGCAGTACTTC. Translation gives CASSQDGTGTYEQYF.

The chain combines TRBV4-2 with TRBJ1-1; a possible D gene is TRBD1 (5 bases). The ends were cut back, 1 base at V and 0 bases at J, with 12 bases in the middle. Germline CDR1 LGHNA, CDR2 YNFKEQ. This CDR3 has 16 residues. CDR3 loop: CASSQAGPPMNTEAFF. CDR3 in DNA: TGTGCCAGCAGCCAAGCAGGGCCCCCAATGAACACTGAAGCTTTCTTT.

The chain recombines TRBV5-6 with TRBJ1-2; 9 nucleotides match TRBD1. This CDR3 has 14 residues. With 4 bases clipped from V and 5 bases from J, the junction kept 6 bases outside the gene matches. CDR1 SGHDT and CDR2 YYEEEE come from the germline V gene. The CDR3 DNA is TGTGCCAGCAGCGGGGAGACAGGGGGGTATGGCTACACCTTC. Translating gives CASSGETGGYGYTF.

V gene TRBV28 combines with J gene TRBJ2-1; D not certain. This CDR3 contains 15 residues. V was clipped by 3 bases and J by 3 bases, with 12 bases between them. Germline loops: CDR1 MDHEN, CDR2 SYDVKM. The CDR3 nucleotides are TGTGCCAGCAGTTTTCGTCTAGGTAACTACAATGAGCAGTTCTTC. Residues: CASSFRLGNYNEQFF. Drawing the rest from reference TRBV28 and TRBJ2-1, the complete variable domain is DVKVTQSSRYLVKRTGEKVFLECVQDMDHENMFWYRQDPGLGLRLIYFSYDVKMKEKGDIPEGYSVSREKKERFSLILESASTNQTSMYLCASSFRLGNYNEQFFGPGTRLTVL.

V usage is TRBV11-2 and J usage is TRBJ2-1; D may be TRBD2 (5 bases). There are 13 residues in the CDR3. The germline CDR1 and CDR2 sequences are SGHAT and FQNNGV. The V end lost 5 bases, the J end lost 9 bases, and 14 bases lay between the germline ends. DNA of the CDR3: TGTGCCAGCAGCCAAACAACTAGTTCTGAGCAGTTCTTC. Amino acid sequence: CASSQTTSSEQFF.

This clone was counted many times. The chain is built from TRBV11-3 and TRBJ2-7; 9 bases match TRBD2. Germline V gene data show CDR1 as SGHNT and CDR2 as YENEEA. The trim removed 3 bases at V and 1 base at J, leaving 1 base unmatched. CDR3 length: 14 residues. CDR3 nucleotide sequence: TGTGCCAGCAGCTTGGCGGGAGGGTCCTACGAGCAGTACTTC. This codes for CASSLAGGSYEQYF.

The chain recombines TRBV27 with TRBJ1-5, with D possibly being TRBD1 (5 bases). V dropped 2 bases and J dropped 3 bases, with 8 bases sitting between them. Germline CDR1 MNHEY, CDR2 SMNVEV (reference sequence). The CDR3 sequence is 14 residues long. CDR3 sequence reads: CASSLLGDNQPQHF. The CDR3 nucleotides read TGTGCCAGCAGTTTACTAGGGGACAATCAGCCCCAGCATTTT.

The gene calls are TRBV7-6 and TRBJ1-1, with TRBD1 matching 8 bases. Germline assignment: CDR1 SGHVS and CDR2 FNYEAQ. The CDR3 spans 16 residues. J was trimmed by 1 base and V by 1 base; bases with no gene match: 5. Here the CDR3 DNA reads TGTGCCAGCAGCTTAGAGTTCAGGGGGCAGAACACTGAAGCTTTCTTT. Translating gives CASSLEFRGQNTEAFF.

This clone appeared a single time. The V and J genes are TRBV28 and TRBJ2-1, with 7 bases aligning to TRBD1. The CDR3 is 14 residues long. J was trimmed by 1 base and V by 4 bases; bases with no gene match: 1. Germline V gene lookup returns CDR1 MDHEN and CDR2 SYDVKM. The DNA for the CDR3 is TGTGCCAGCAGTTCCAGGGGGTCCTACAATGAGCAGTTCTTC. This sequence encodes CASSSRGSYNEQFF.

This clone is labeled as medium-sized. The chain joins TRBV4-1 to TRBJ2-1; D tentatively fits TRBD1 or TRBD2 (5 bases each). Trimming removed 0 bases from V and 6 bases from J, with 18 bases in between. Germline V gene data show CDR1 as MGHRA and CDR2 as YSYEKL. This CDR3 is 17 amino acids long. DNA of the CDR3: TGCGCCAGCAGCCAAGAGGGGGACGGCCAGTTGGGCAATGAGCAGTTCTTC. This codes for CASSQEGDGQLGNEQFF.

This chain links TRBV15 with TRBJ2-3, with TRBD2 identical over 9 bases. Germline loops: CDR1 LNHNV, CDR2 YYDKDF (reference sequence). Losses at the gene ends were 5 bases for V and 0 bases for J; bases not matched to a gene: 3. CDR3 length: 15 residues. DNA of the CDR3: TGTGCCACCAGCGGAGGACTAGCGAGCACAGATACGCAGTATTTT. Its protein product is CATSGGLASTDTQYF.

The genes are TRBV9 and TRBJ2-7; TRBD2 might be the D (5 bases). From germline, CDR1 is SGDLS and CDR2 YYNGEE. The V end was cut by 4 bases, the J end by 2 bases, with 16 bases between. CDR3 length equals 15 residues. The CDR3 bases are TGTGCCAGCAGCCCCGGACTTCCCCAAACCTACGAGCAGTACTTC. Residues: CASSPGLPQTYEQYF.

The V call is TRBV10-3, the J call TRBJ1-3; no definite D call. The V gene's germline CDR1 is ENHRY and CDR2 SYGVKD. The CDR3 runs to 16 residues. Trimming took 0 bases from V and 0 from J, leaving 9 bases between them. The CDR3 is CAISESLDGSGNTIYF. As DNA, the CDR3 is TGTGCCATCAGTGAGTCTCTTGACGGCTCTGGAAACACCATATATTTT.

The chain links TRBV7-6 to TRBJ2-4; possible D gene TRBD2, 5 bases. CDR1 is SGHVS, CDR2 FNYEAQ, per germline. V dropped 2 bases and J dropped 1 base, with 15 bases sitting between them. CDR3 size: 17 residues. The CDR3 DNA reads TGTGCCAGCAGCTTACTCAGCGGCACGGCGGCCAAAAACATTCAGTACTTC. Protein: CASSLLSGTAAKNIQYF.

The rearrangement joins TRBV29-1 to TRBJ2-7, with D tentatively TRBD2 (5 bases). CDR3 length equals 12 residues. Germline lookup yields CDR1 SQVTM and CDR2 ANQGSEA. V was clipped by 2 bases and J by 4 bases, with 9 bases between them. The CDR3 coding sequence is TGCAGCGTTGAAACGTGGGAGTACGAGCAGTACTTC. It translates to CSVETWEYEQYF.

This chain links TRBV15 with TRBJ1-1; D perhaps matches TRBD1 (5 bases). V was cut by 6 bases and J by 0 bases, with 8 bases left in between. The length of the CDR3 is 13 residues. Germline CDR1 reads LNHNV; CDR2 reads YYDKDF (reference sequence). This chain's CDR3 is CATRGAMNTEAFF. CDR3 DNA: TGTGCCACCAGAGGGGCGATGAACACTGAAGCTTTCTTT.